This T cell receptor beta chain was identified during a study of shared T cell receptors in the human thymus (TCRdb year 2021). About the investigation overall: The study examined how self-reactive, shared T-cell receptor alpha chains are generated in the human thymus.

The library was prepared using the immunoSEQ multiplex PCR assay. What TCRdb holds here is the immuneACCESS table cut down to in-frame rearrangements. Part of the clones is not present; checked against another copy, under half of the missing clones reflect an unresolved V gene, and the others are unexplained. This sample is represented by a few hundred thousand clones; over 90% of them were singletons. 0.02% of the sample lies in the top ten. Trimming removed 4 bases from V and 9 bases from J; the gene matches leave 6 bases unexplained. Its CDR3 holds 14 amino acids, cysteine through phenylalanine. Here the CDR3 DNA is all that survives: 42 bases in frame from base 1. The CDR1 and CDR2 encoded by the germline V gene (reference sequence) are SGHNT and YYREEE. Details on this clone: Its antigen specificity is not known. No much larger clone is present one base from it, and per-base qualities are unavailable.

The chain joins TRBV5-4 to TRBJ1-6; 8 junctional bases match TRBD1. Sequenced sample: thymocytes. The receptor comes from a human donor. The CDR3: CASSLDRGGSPLHF. At the DNA level, the sequence is TGTGCCAGCAGCCTCGACAGGGGTGGTTCACCCCTCCACTTT.